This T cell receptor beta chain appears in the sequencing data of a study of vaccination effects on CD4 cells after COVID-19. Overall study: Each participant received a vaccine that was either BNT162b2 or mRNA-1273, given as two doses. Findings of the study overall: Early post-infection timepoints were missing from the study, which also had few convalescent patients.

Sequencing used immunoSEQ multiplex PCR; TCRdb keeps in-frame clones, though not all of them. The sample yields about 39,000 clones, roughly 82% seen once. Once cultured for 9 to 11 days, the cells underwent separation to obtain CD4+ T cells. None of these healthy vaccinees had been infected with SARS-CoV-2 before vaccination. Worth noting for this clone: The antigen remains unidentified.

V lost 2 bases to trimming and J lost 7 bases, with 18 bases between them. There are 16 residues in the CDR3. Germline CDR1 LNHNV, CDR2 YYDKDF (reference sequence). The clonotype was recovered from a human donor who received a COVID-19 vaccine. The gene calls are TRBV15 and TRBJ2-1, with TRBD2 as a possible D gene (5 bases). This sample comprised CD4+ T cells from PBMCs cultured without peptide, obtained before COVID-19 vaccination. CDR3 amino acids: CATSRPRGEGVNEQFF. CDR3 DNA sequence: TGTGCCACCAGCAGACCCAGAGGTGAGGGAGTGAATGAGCAGTTCTTC. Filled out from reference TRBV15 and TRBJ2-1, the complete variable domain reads DAMVIQNPRYQVTQFGKPVTLSCSQTLNHNVMYWYQQKSSQAPKLLFHYYDKDFNNEADTPDNFQSRRPNTSFCFLDIRSPGLGDTAMYLCATSRPRGEGVNEQFFGPGTRLTVL.